The 9 T cell receptor beta chains listed next were all sequenced from one sample in a study of cytomegalovirus exposure and HLA in healthy donors. Primers included in the PCR were 60 Vbeta and 13 Jbeta primers. TCRdb keeps only in-frame clones here, not all; method: immunoSEQ multiplex PCR. The table shows about 110,000 clones, with roughly 71% occurring only once. The sequenced sample was PBMCs. The receptors stem from a middle-aged man in good health and CMV-seropositive.

There are a few counts of this clone. This sequence joins TRBV6-1 and TRBJ1-5; TRBD1 matches at 8 bases. V gave up 5 bases and J gave up 7 bases; unmatched junction bases: 7. The CDR3 contains 14 residues. The germline gives CDR1 MNHNS, CDR2 SASEGT. DNA of the CDR3: TGTGCCAGCAGTCGACAGGGGACTGAACAGCCCCAGCATTTT. It translates to CASSRQGTEQPQHF.

The chain employs TRBV5-6 and TRBJ1-2, with unresolved D. The CDR3 covers 13 residues. Germline CDR1 SGHDT, CDR2 YYEEEE. V lost 0 bases and J 8 bases, leaving 11 bases between the germline ends. The DNA of the CDR3 is TGTGCCAGCAGCTTGGCATCTGGAGGCGGCTACACCTTC. It yields the protein CASSLASGGGYTF.

This chain links TRBV29-1 with TRBJ2-7, with D possibly being TRBD1 (5 bases). V was pared by 4 bases and J by 2 bases, with 9 bases between. Germline CDR1 reads SQVTM; CDR2 reads ANQGSEA. The CDR3 spans 12 residues. CDR3 protein: CSVAMDTYEQYF. CDR3 DNA: TGCAGCGTTGCGATGGACACCTACGAGCAGTACTTC.

This chain joins TRBV19 and TRBJ1-1, with no clear D. CDR1 LNHDA and CDR2 SQIVND come from the germline V gene (reference sequence). The CDR3 covers 15 residues. Trimming removed 4 bases at V and 0 bases at J, with 12 bases between. The CDR3 is CASSRSRIVNTEAFF. The CDR3 coding sequence is TGTGCCAGTAGTAGGAGTCGGATTGTGAACACTGAAGCTTTCTTT. Full variable domain (missing parts from reference TRBV19 and TRBJ1-1): DGGITQSPKYLFRKEGQNVTLSCEQNLNHDAMYWYRQDPGQGLRLIYYSQIVNDFQKGDIAEGYSVSREKKESFPLTVTSAQKNPTAFYLCASSRSRIVNTEAFFGQGTRLTVV.

The table lists this clone with a count of one. This chain links TRBV4-1 with TRBJ2-1; 9 bases align to TRBD2. V lost 4 bases to trimming and J lost 3 bases; unmatched junction nucleotides: 7. The germline CDR1 and CDR2 sequences are MGHRA and YSYEKL. This CDR3 region has 16 residues. The CDR3 here is CASSLTLAGIYNEQFF. In nucleotides, the CDR3 is TGCGCCAGCAGCCTTACTCTAGCGGGGATCTACAATGAGCAGTTCTTC.

The rearrangement uses TRBV5-1 and TRBJ2-5, with 7 bases matching TRBD1. Germline V gene data show CDR1 as SGHRS and CDR2 as YFSETQ. The length of the CDR3 is 15 residues. After removal of 3 bases from V and 2 bases from J, the junction contained 7 bases not matched to a gene. CDR3: CASSSVDRSQETQYF. CDR3 coding DNA: TGCGCCAGCAGCTCAGTGGACAGGAGTCAAGAGACCCAGTACTTC.

In this sample, this clone turned up once. J is TRBJ2-5 and V is TRBV7-9; the D gene is possibly TRBD2 (6 bases). The CDR3 extends over 15 amino acids. The V end was cut by 3 bases, the J end by 3 bases, with 14 bases between. Germline V gives CDR1 SEHNR, CDR2 FQNEAQ (reference sequence). CDR3 sequence reads: CASSFIASEKETQYF. CDR3 coding DNA: TGTGCCAGCAGCTTCATCGCTAGCGAAAAAGAGACCCAGTACTTC.

This clone was detected once. The chain uses TRBV4-3 and TRBJ1-2; 7 bases match TRBD1. The germline V gene encodes CDR1 LGHNA and CDR2 YSLEER. This CDR3 is built from 15 residues. The V gene end was trimmed by 3 bases and the J gene end by 6 bases; junction bases not matched to a gene: 10. Written as DNA, the CDR3 is TGCGCCAGCAGCCAGGACGATCGACAGGGCGATGGCTACACCTTC. This sequence encodes CASSQDDRQGDGYTF.

CDR3 in amino acids: CASSILAGVGDEQFF. The CDR3 DNA is TGTGCCAGCAGTATACTAGCGGGAGTTGGCGATGAGCAGTTCTTC. The V and J genes are TRBV28 and TRBJ2-1; 11 bases line up with TRBD2. Trimming at V came to 5 bases and at J to 8 bases, leaving 8 bases not matched to a gene. The CDR3 runs to 15 residues. CDR1 is MDHEN and CDR2 is SYDVKM in the germline V gene.